These 32 T cell receptor beta chains came from one sample sequenced in a study of OX40 agonist ivuxolimab in advanced cancers. Sequenced by immunoSEQ multiplex PCR; TCRdb stores in-frame clones only, minus some. This table has about 64,000 clones, about 83% appearing once. The sequenced sample was CD4+ or CD8+ T cells sorted from blood, obtained in a trial of the OX40 agonist ivuxolimab. The source is an adult with an advanced solid tumor such as melanoma, head and neck, liver or kidney cancer.

The chain employs TRBV19 and TRBJ1-4; 7 bases align to TRBD1. Losses at the gene ends were 10 bases for V and 4 bases for J; bases not matched to a gene: 6. CDR1 is LNHDA and CDR2 is SQIVND in the germline V gene (reference sequence). The CDR3 has 13 amino acids. CDR3 DNA: TGTGCCATCTACGACAGGGTTAATGAAAAACTGTTTTTT. Its protein product is CAIYDRVNEKLFF.

The chain joins TRBV4-2 to TRBJ2-3, with 11 bases aligning to TRBD2. The CDR3 has 16 residues. V was clipped by 1 base and J by 5 bases; unmatched bases: 5. Per the germline V gene, CDR1 is LGHNA and CDR2 is YNFKEQ. Here the CDR3 DNA reads TGTGCCAGCAGCCAAGGTAGCGGGGGGGCCGGAGATACGCAGTATTTT. Its translation: CASSQGSGGAGDTQYF.

The chain has TRBV18 and TRBJ1-3; D not resolved. Trimming pared 1 base from V and 0 bases from J, leaving 7 bases between. CDR1 is KGHSH, CDR2 LQKENI, per germline. The CDR3 runs to 15 residues. CDR3 protein: CASSPRPSSGNTIYF. The CDR3 DNA sequence: TGTGCCAGCTCACCACGCCCCAGCTCTGGAAACACCATATATTTT.

V and J are TRBV7-8 and TRBJ1-1; a possible D gene is TRBD1 (6 bases). There are 12 residues in the CDR3. CDR1 is SGHVS and CDR2 is FQNEAQ in the germline V gene. Trimming took 5 bases from V and 11 from J, leaving 15 bases between them. CDR3 loop: CASSTSSGDAFF. The CDR3 DNA reads TGTGCCAGCAGCACCAGCTCAGGGGACGCTTTCTTT.

This sequence joins TRBV7-9 and TRBJ1-4; 7 bases line up with TRBD1. The CDR3 is 14 amino acids. Looked up from germline, CDR1 is SEHNR and CDR2 is FQNEAQ (reference sequence). J lost 8 bases, V lost 1 base, and 4 bases had no gene match. The CDR3 region is CASSLGQGGEKLFF. The CDR3 DNA is TGTGCCAGCAGCTTAGGACAGGGTGGCGAAAAACTGTTTTTT. Variable domain in full (rest from reference TRBV7-9 and TRBJ1-4): DTGVSQNPRHKITKRGQNVTFRCDPISEHNRLYWYRQTLGQGPEFLTYFQNEAQLEKSRLLSDRFSAERPKGSFSTLEIQRTEQGDSAMYLCASSLGQGGEKLFFGSGTQLSVL.

The chain is built from TRBV9 and TRBJ2-5; 8 bases match TRBD2. Germline trimming cut 0 bases from V and 1 base from J; bases unmatched to any gene: 2. In germline, CDR1 is SGDLS, CDR2 YYNGEE. CDR3 length equals 15 residues. The CDR3 region is CASSVGGGIQETQYF. The CDR3 DNA reads TGTGCCAGCAGCGTAGGCGGGGGGATCCAAGAGACCCAGTACTTC.

The V and J genes are TRBV6-1 and TRBJ1-2; maybe TRBD1 (6 bases). Germline V gene data show CDR1 as MNHNS and CDR2 as SASEGT. The CDR3 is made up of 14 amino acids. V dropped 7 bases and J dropped 2 bases, with 14 bases sitting between them. This CDR3 reads CASTAGDSNYGYTF. The CDR3 coding sequence is TGTGCCAGCACCGCAGGGGATTCGAACTATGGCTACACCTTC.

This clone was detected once. In DNA, the CDR3 is TGTGCCAGCAGCCCGGGACAGGGGACCGGTACGAGGTACAATGAGCAGTTCTTC. Translated: CASSPGQGTGTRYNEQFF. The V gene is TRBV27, the J gene TRBJ2-1, with TRBD1 identical over 10 bases. In germline, CDR1 is MNHEY, CDR2 SMNVEV (reference sequence). V was clipped by 6 bases and J by 4 bases; unmatched bases: 15. This CDR3 region has 18 residues.

This clone was observed a single time. The V and J genes are TRBV18 and TRBJ2-7; TRBD1 is a possible D gene (6 bases). The CDR3 sequence is 13 residues long. CDR1 is KGHSH, CDR2 LQKENI, per germline. V was cut by 5 bases and J by 1 base, with 9 bases left in between. CDR3 DNA: TGTGCCAGCTCATCACAGGGTTCCTACGAGCAGTACTTC. Translation gives CASSSQGSYEQYF.

The genes are TRBV20-1 and TRBJ1-1; no clear D. Trimming stripped 3 bases from V and 5 bases from J, with 4 bases between. Germline V CDR1 and CDR2: DFQATT, SNEGSKA (reference sequence). The CDR3 has 10 amino acids. The CDR3 is CSARWTEAFF. The CDR3 DNA is TGCAGTGCTAGGTGGACTGAAGCTTTCTTT.

This clone was found once. The J gene is TRBJ2-5, the V gene TRBV7-9; maybe TRBD1 (6 bases). The length of the CDR3 is 13 residues. Germline-derived CDR1 and CDR2 are SEHNR and FQNEAQ (reference sequence). Trimming took 6 bases from V and 2 from J, leaving 10 bases between them. The CDR3 reads CASRPTGQETQYF. CDR3 nucleotide sequence: TGTGCCAGCAGGCCGACAGGTCAAGAGACCCAGTACTTC.

CDR3 sequence (DNA): TGCGCCAGCAGCTATGGGATTCAAGGCCAGCCCCAGCATTTT. Its protein product is CASSYGIQGQPQHF. This chain connects TRBV5-1 to TRBJ1-5; D unresolved. V gave up 3 bases and J gave up 7 bases, with 14 bases separating them. The CDR3 length is 14 residues. In germline, CDR1 is SGHRS, CDR2 YFSETQ.

This chain connects TRBV19 to TRBJ1-6, with 7 bases aligning to TRBD1. The CDR3 runs to 16 residues. The V gene's germline CDR1 is LNHDA and CDR2 SQIVND (reference sequence). V shed 3 bases, J shed 6 bases, and the junction held 8 bases outside the gene matches. The CDR3 DNA reads as TGTGCCAGTAGTATCGTGGGGACAGTGTCTAATTCACCCCTCCACTTT. Its protein product is CASSIVGTVSNSPLHF. The whole variable domain, filled in from reference TRBV19 and TRBJ1-6, reads DGGITQSPKYLFRKEGQNVTLSCEQNLNHDAMYWYRQDPGQGLRLIYYSQIVNDFQKGDIAEGYSVSREKKESFPLTVTSAQKNPTAFYLCASSIVGTVSNSPLHFGNGTRLTVT.

The genes are TRBV27 and TRBJ1-1; a possible D gene is TRBD1 (6 bases). Germline assignment: CDR1 MNHEY and CDR2 SMNVEV (reference sequence). CDR3 size: 14 residues. Between the trimmed V and J ends, which lost 2 bases and 4 bases, there was a span of 11 bases. CDR3 bases: TGTGCCAGCAGTTTAAGGAGGGGGGGCACTGAAGCTTTCTTT. Protein: CASSLRRGGTEAFF.

The gene calls are TRBV7-3 and TRBJ2-1, with D unresolved. Deletions cut 2 bases from V and 0 bases from J, with 8 bases between. Germline V gene sequence: CDR1 SGHTA, CDR2 FQGTGA. The CDR3 has 15 residues. CDR3 in DNA: TGTGCCAGCAGCTTAGCGGCAAGCTCCTACAATGAGCAGTTCTTC. It encodes CASSLAASSYNEQFF.

The table lists this clone with a few counts. The chain couples TRBV29-1 to TRBJ1-5; D is undetermined. The germline V gene encodes CDR1 SQVTM and CDR2 ANQGSEA. Trimming pared 7 bases from V and 3 bases from J, leaving 13 bases between. This CDR3 contains 13 residues. CDR3 residues: CSATGSYNQPQHF. CDR3 DNA sequence: TGCAGCGCGACCGGGTCGTACAATCAGCCCCAGCATTTT.

The rearrangement joins TRBV6-1 to TRBJ2-7; 8 bases are shared with TRBD1. From germline, CDR1 is MNHNS and CDR2 SASEGT. This CDR3 has 14 residues. The V and J ends lost 6 bases and 3 bases, in that order; junction bases with no gene match: 7. DNA for the CDR3: TGTGCCAGCAGCGGCCGAGACAGGGGCTACGAGCAGTACTTC. Amino acids: CASSGRDRGYEQYF.

The J gene is TRBJ2-7, the V gene TRBV27; 9 bases match TRBD2. V shed 8 bases, J shed 3 bases, and the junction held 17 bases outside the gene matches. This CDR3 is 17 amino acids long. Germline values: CDR1 MNHEY, CDR2 SMNVEV (reference sequence). In nucleotides, the CDR3 is TGTGCCAGCGTCCTTGGGCGGGAGGGCCTAAGGATCTACGAGCAGTACTTC. Encoded protein: CASVLGREGLRIYEQYF.

The chain links TRBV30 to TRBJ2-7; D could derive from TRBD1 or TRBD2 (6 bases each). V was shortened by 0 bases and J by 0 bases, with 9 bases between the two germline ends. Germline V gene lookup returns CDR1 GTSNPN and CDR2 SVGIG (reference sequence). This CDR3 spans 14 amino acids. CDR3 sequence: CAWSVGGISYEQYF. The CDR3 bases are TGTGCCTGGAGTGTGGGGGGCATCTCCTACGAGCAGTACTTC.

The gene calls are TRBV5-4 and TRBJ2-3; TRBD1 agrees at 10 bases. Germline CDR1 and CDR2: SGHNT and YYREEE (reference sequence). Germline trimming cut 4 bases from V and 4 bases from J; bases unmatched to any gene: 6. The CDR3 runs 15 residues. In DNA, the CDR3 is TGTGCCAGCAGCCGGGGACAGGGGAACCCAGATACGCAGTATTTT. This encodes CASSRGQGNPDTQYF.

This chain joins TRBV6-5 and TRBJ1-6; D possibly corresponds to TRBD1 (5 bases). The CDR3 sequence is 14 residues long. V lost 5 bases, J lost 7 bases, and 12 bases lay in between. Germline assignment: CDR1 MNHEY and CDR2 SVGAGI. The CDR3 coding sequence is TGTGCCAGCAGTGCAGACAGAATCAATTCACCCCTCCACTTT. Residues: CASSADRINSPLHF.

The chain combines TRBV10-1 with TRBJ2-3; D assignment may be TRBD1 or TRBD2 (5 bases each). The CDR3 sequence is 17 residues long. Germline V lookup: CDR1 WNHNN, CDR2 SYGVQD (reference sequence). V was trimmed by 0 bases and J by 5 bases, leaving 18 bases between them. CDR3 sequence: CASSESPGRGEGDTQYF. In DNA, the CDR3 is TGCGCCAGCAGTGAGTCCCCGGGACGGGGTGAGGGAGATACGCAGTATTTT.

This rearrangement joins TRBV30 to TRBJ1-5, with D unresolved. The CDR3 covers 14 residues. The V gene's germline CDR1 is GTSNPN and CDR2 SVGIG (reference sequence). V gave up 3 bases and J gave up 0 bases, with 9 bases separating them. CDR3 protein: CAWSPGYSNQPQHF. The CDR3 DNA follows: TGTGCCTGGAGCCCGGGATATAGCAATCAGCCCCAGCATTTT.

This rearrangement joins TRBV6-1 to TRBJ1-2; no reliable D call. Trimming cost V 4 bases and J 4 bases, with 16 bases left between them. Germline CDR1 is MNHNS and CDR2 is SASEGT. CDR3 length equals 15 residues. This CDR3 is CASSARTGLGYGYTF. DNA of the CDR3: TGTGCCAGCAGTGCCCGGACGGGATTAGGCTATGGCTACACCTTC.

The rearrangement joins TRBV18 to TRBJ1-1; D uncertain. The CDR3 length is 12 residues. Between the trimmed V and J ends, which lost 2 bases and 8 bases, there was a span of 9 bases. Germline V gives CDR1 KGHSH, CDR2 LQKENI. DNA of the CDR3: TGTGCCAGCTCACCATCCCCCGTAGAAGCTTTCTTT. Amino acids: CASSPSPVEAFF.

The chain has TRBV7-3 and TRBJ1-1; no definite D call. Germline CDR1 is SGHTA and CDR2 is FQGTGA. This CDR3 comprises 13 residues. V shed 1 base and J shed 0 bases, with 3 bases lying between them. CDR3 protein: CASSLILNTEAFF. In nucleotides, the CDR3 is TGTGCCAGCAGCTTAATTCTGAACACTGAAGCTTTCTTT.

This clone was seen a single time. The chain recombines TRBV7-9 with TRBJ2-2; D uncertain. V was cut by 7 bases and J by 5 bases, with 5 bases left in between. The CDR3 totals 11 residues. Germline lookup yields CDR1 SEHNR and CDR2 FQNEAQ (reference sequence). The CDR3, as DNA: TGTGCCAGCACCAAGACCGGGGAGCTGTTTTTT. Residues: CASTKTGELFF.

The genes are TRBV2 and TRBJ2-2, with D perhaps TRBD1 (6 bases). The V end was cut by 6 bases, the J end by 0 bases, with 8 bases between. This CDR3 is 14 amino acids long. The germline V gene has CDR1 SNHLY and CDR2 FYNNEI. The CDR3 region has the DNA TGTGCCAGCAGCCGGGACACGAACACCGGGGAGCTGTTTTTT. This gives the protein CASSRDTNTGELFF.

The rearrangement uses TRBV28 and TRBJ2-7; 8 bases align to TRBD1. Looked up from germline, CDR1 is MDHEN and CDR2 is SYDVKM. The length of the CDR3 is 13 residues. V was clipped by 5 bases and J by 8 bases; unmatched bases: 8. The CDR3 sequence: CASSPWTGIKQYF. The CDR3 nucleotides are TGTGCCAGCAGTCCATGGACAGGGATCAAGCAGTACTTC.

A single count supports this clone. The gene calls are TRBV30 and TRBJ2-2; D is possibly TRBD1 (5 bases). With 2 bases removed from V and 5 bases from J, the gap between germline ends came to 9 bases. CDR3 length equals 13 residues. Germline V gene data show CDR1 as GTSNPN and CDR2 as SVGIG (reference sequence). DNA for the CDR3: TGTGCCTGGAGTCGACAGCTAACCGGGGAGCTGTTTTTT. Its protein product is CAWSRQLTGELFF.

The chain recombines TRBV6-1 with TRBJ2-7; no clear D gene. The germline gives CDR1 MNHNS, CDR2 SASEGT. V gave up 6 bases and J gave up 6 bases, with 18 bases separating them. The CDR3 is 14 residues long. This CDR3 is CASRPGSRRFEQYF. The CDR3 DNA reads as TGTGCCAGCAGGCCGGGTTCCCGGCGGTTCGAGCAGTACTTC.

This clone was counted once. The V call is TRBV5-1, the J call TRBJ1-2; 8 positions match TRBD1. Germline CDR1 is SGHRS and CDR2 is YFSETQ. After removal of 0 bases from V and 4 bases from J, the junction contained 8 bases not matched to a gene. CDR3 length: 16 amino acids. Here the CDR3 DNA reads TGCGCCAGCAGCTTGGGGGACAGGAGTGGGCTCTATGGCTACACCTTC. As protein: CASSLGDRSGLYGYTF.